The clone carrying this T cell receptor beta chain was counted a few times. Germline trimming cut 1 base from V and 7 bases from J; bases unmatched to any gene: 5. CDR3 length equals 15 residues. Germline V lookup: CDR1 KGHDR, CDR2 SFDVKD. TCRdb recomputed calls from the RT-PCR reads with MiXCR, one row per CDR3 protein. The sample consists of approximately 410,000 distinct CDR3 sequences, more than 15% of them appearing once. The data originate from a study of patients and donors after allogeneic stem cell transplantation. V and J are TRBV24-1 and TRBJ1-2; 10 bases align to TRBD1. The source material was blood, either unsorted or a sorted T cell fraction (not recorded which). This receptor was obtained from a human donor who was either an allogeneic HSCT recipient or a stem cell or donor lymphocyte infusion donor (not recorded which). It is not recorded whose cells these are; they may come from a transplant donor. The CDR3 nucleotides are TGTGCCACCAGTGATTTTCGACAGGGGGCGGGTGGCTACACCTTC. Its translation is CATSDFRQGAGGYTF.